This T cell receptor beta chain was sequenced during a study of T cells in Graves' hyperthyroidism and ophthalmopathy. Study-level points and caveats: Ophthalmopathy could be told apart from stable hyperthyroidism with a 13 V-J model. In blood, most of the thyroid clonotypes expanded above 0.001 were also present. A median about 6.5 months before onset, the model predicted ophthalmopathy.

Aged 18 to 65, the patients had hyperthyroidism that was newly diagnosed and had lasted under 2 months. Amplified TCR beta CDR3 regions derived from RNA transcripts. Using the HTBI primer set, a first-round RT-PCR was run on the TCR CDR3. Each CDR3 protein gets one entry after TCRdb re-called the multiplex PCR reads with MiXCR. The data contain a few hundred thousand distinct CDR3 sequences, less than 20% of them singletons. This clonotype was observed many times. The antigen remains undetermined. The CDR3 is 13 residues long. From germline, CDR1 is MNHNS and CDR2 SASEGT. The V gene lost 4 bases and the J gene lost 0 bases, with 6 bases spanning the gap.

This TCR was sampled from a woman aged 25-40 years with Graves' hyperthyroidism. The gene calls are TRBV6-1 and TRBJ1-1; D gene uncertain. The source material was blood. DNA of the CDR3: TGTGCCAGCAGTGCACACATGAACACTGAAGCTTTCTTT. It yields the protein CASSAHMNTEAFF.